This T cell receptor (beta chain) was retrieved from a study of T cells after yellow fever vaccination. The CDR3 contains 13 residues. V lost 7 bases to trimming and J lost 2 bases; unmatched junction nucleotides: 4. Findings of the study overall: Clonotypes appearing in both CD4 and CD8 compartments existed, and their share was small. FACS-sorted repertoires might harbor abundant contaminating clonotypes from the bulk population. Most primary-vaccination clones reappeared after the booster (about 97% CD4, around 88% CD8).

Concerning this clonotype: Its antigen is currently unknown.

UMIs were added to TCR cDNA along with a universal primer site when it was made by 5'RACE template switching. MiXCR was run by TCRdb on the 5' RACE reads, yielding one entry per CDR3 protein. The data hold hundreds of thousands of distinct CDR3 sequences, with less than 15% observed a single time. This receptor was identified in a man aged 25 to 40 who received the YFV17D yellow fever vaccine. The V gene is TRBV12-3 or TRBV12-4, the J gene TRBJ1-1; 7 bases map to TRBD1. The sequencing here drew on PBMCs, taken on the day of the yellow fever booster vaccination. DNA of the CDR3: TGTGCCAGCAAAGGACAGGCCAACACTGAAGCTTTCTTT. Amino acids: CASKGQANTEAFF.